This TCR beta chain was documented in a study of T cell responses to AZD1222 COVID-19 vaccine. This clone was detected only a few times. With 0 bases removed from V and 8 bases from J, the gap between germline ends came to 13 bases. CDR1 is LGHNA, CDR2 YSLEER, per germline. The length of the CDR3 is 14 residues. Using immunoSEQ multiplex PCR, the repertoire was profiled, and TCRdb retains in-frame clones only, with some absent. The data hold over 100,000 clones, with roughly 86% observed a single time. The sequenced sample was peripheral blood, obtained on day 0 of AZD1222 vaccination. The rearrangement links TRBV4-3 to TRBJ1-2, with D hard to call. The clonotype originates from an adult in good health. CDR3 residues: CASSQDLTRVGYTF. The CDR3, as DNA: TGCGCCAGCAGCCAAGATCTTACCCGTGTAGGCTACACCTTC.